The 25 T cell receptor beta chains in this list originate from one sample, sequenced in a study of blood T cell repertoires in COVID-19. This table comes from immunoSEQ multiplex PCR, and its TCRdb copy is limited to in-frame clones, with some not included. The repertoire includes about 71,000 clones, about nine tenths of them detected once, and approximately 5% sits in the top ten. Specimen: peripheral blood. The receptors stem from a woman aged 18-29 years with acute or convalescent COVID-19.

This clone was recorded only once. V gene TRBV19 combines with J gene TRBJ1-5, with D tentatively TRBD1 (5 bases). Germline CDR1 and CDR2: LNHDA and SQIVND (reference sequence). The CDR3 spans 15 residues. Trimming left V 5 bases short and J 5 bases short, with 16 bases between. In DNA, the CDR3 is TGTGCCAGTAGTCCAGGGCCAGTGACGGATCAGCCCCAGCATTTT. Translating it yields CASSPGPVTDQPQHF. The complete variable domain, with remaining parts taken from reference TRBV19 and TRBJ1-5, reads DGGITQSPKYLFRKEGQNVTLSCEQNLNHDAMYWYRQDPGQGLRLIYYSQIVNDFQKGDIAEGYSVSREKKESFPLTVTSAQKNPTAFYLCASSPGPVTDQPQHFGDGTRLSIL.

The chain links TRBV5-5 to TRBJ2-7, with TRBD1 identical over 7 bases. Per the germline V gene, CDR1 is SGHKS and CDR2 is YYEKEE (reference sequence). Trimming took 2 bases from V and 0 from J; bases not matched to a gene: 2. This CDR3 comprises 14 residues. The CDR3 region is CASSLGGNSYEQYF. The CDR3 coding sequence is TGTGCCAGCAGCTTAGGGGGCAACTCCTACGAGCAGTACTTC.

The chain is built from TRBV28 and TRBJ2-1, with D possibly matching TRBD2 (6 bases). The CDR3 has 15 residues. V was trimmed by 3 bases and J by 0 bases, leaving 9 bases between them. Germline CDR1 is MDHEN and CDR2 is SYDVKM. CDR3 bases: TGTGCCAGCAGTTTGTCCGGGAGCTCCTACAATGAGCAGTTCTTC. Translating it yields CASSLSGSSYNEQFF.

The V gene is TRBV6-5, the J gene TRBJ2-7, with 7 bases fitting TRBD2. Germline CDR1 MNHEY, CDR2 SVGAGI. V was clipped by 0 bases and J by 6 bases; unmatched bases: 8. The CDR3 totals 15 residues. CDR3 residues: CASSYSMGEGSEQYF. In DNA, the CDR3 is TGTGCCAGCAGTTACTCGATGGGGGAGGGTAGCGAGCAGTACTTC.

The chain couples TRBV30 to TRBJ2-5; a weak D match, TRBD1 (6 bases). The germline V and J ends were trimmed by 3 bases and 0 bases, with 20 bases remaining between them. This CDR3 region has 17 residues. The germline V gene has CDR1 GTSNPN and CDR2 SVGIG (reference sequence). The CDR3 DNA reads as TGTGCCTGGAGCTCGTCGGCCCAGGGGAAGTACCAAGAGACCCAGTACTTC. This translates into CAWSSSAQGKYQETQYF.

The CDR3 sequence: CASSHPGLYYEQYF. DNA of the CDR3: TGTGCCAGCAGCCACCCGGGACTGTACTACGAGCAGTACTTC. The chain is built from TRBV14 and TRBJ2-7; maybe TRBD2 (6 bases). The CDR3 runs 14 residues. Trimming left V 3 bases short and J 3 bases short, with 12 bases between. The germline V gene has CDR1 SGHDN and CDR2 FVKESK.

This chain uses TRBV2 with TRBJ2-1; perhaps TRBD2 as D (5 bases). Trimming pared 4 bases from V and 0 bases from J, leaving 10 bases between. Per the germline V gene, CDR1 is SNHLY and CDR2 is FYNNEI. This CDR3 comprises 15 residues. The CDR3 loop is CASSGGSSSYNEQFF. DNA of the CDR3: TGTGCCAGCAGTGGCGGGTCGAGCTCCTACAATGAGCAGTTCTTC.

V is TRBV9 and J is TRBJ1-1, with 10 nucleotides matching TRBD1. The germline V gene encodes CDR1 SGDLS and CDR2 YYNGEE. V dropped 3 bases and J dropped 3; count of bases not matched to a gene: 8. This CDR3 is built from 16 residues. CDR3 region: CASSGRIGTGDTEAFF. CDR3 sequence (DNA): TGTGCCAGCAGCGGGAGAATAGGGACAGGGGACACTGAAGCTTTCTTT. The whole variable domain, filled in from reference TRBV9 and TRBJ1-1, reads DSGVTQTPKHLITATGQRVTLRCSPRSGDLSVYWYQQSLDQGLQFLIQYYNGEERAKGNILERFSAQQFPDLHSELNLSSLELGDSALYFCASSGRIGTGDTEAFFGQGTRLTVV.

This clone was seen only once. The chain links TRBV5-6 to TRBJ1-2, with D tentatively TRBD1 (6 bases). The V end was cut by 4 bases, the J end by 2 bases, with 15 bases between. Germline CDR1 and CDR2: SGHDT and YYEEEE. The CDR3 is 15 amino acids. The CDR3, as DNA: TGTGCCAGCAGCCCCCAGTTAACAGGGAACTATGGCTACACCTTC. It is translated as CASSPQLTGNYGYTF.

CDR3 sequence reads: CASRSSTGKYTEAFF. The CDR3 DNA reads as TGTGCCAGCAGGTCGTCGACAGGAAAATACACTGAAGCTTTCTTT. V usage is TRBV27 and J usage is TRBJ1-1, with D perhaps matching TRBD1 (6 bases). CDR1 and CDR2 (germline): MNHEY, SMNVEV (reference sequence). With 6 bases removed from V and 3 bases from J, the gap between germline ends came to 17 bases. The CDR3 is made up of 15 amino acids.

The V gene is TRBV18, the J gene TRBJ2-1; the D gene is possibly TRBD2 (5 bases). In germline, CDR1 is KGHSH, CDR2 LQKENI. The V and J ends lost 3 bases and 4 bases respectively, with 10 bases between them. The CDR3 length is 14 residues. The CDR3 bases are TGTGCCAGCTCACCCCCAGCGGCATACAATGAGCAGTTCTTC. This translates into CASSPPAAYNEQFF.

The chain joins TRBV7-9 to TRBJ2-2, with 8 nucleotides matching TRBD2. In germline, CDR1 is SEHNR, CDR2 FQNEAQ (reference sequence). The V segment lost 2 bases and the J segment 2 bases; nucleotides outside the gene matches: 7. This CDR3 is built from 17 residues. The CDR3 region has the DNA TGTGCCAGCAGCTTATATGGAGCGGGGGTCAACACCGGGGAGCTGTTTTTT. It encodes CASSLYGAGVNTGELFF.

This chain connects TRBV30 to TRBJ1-5; a weak D match, TRBD1 (6 bases). The CDR3 has 15 residues. The germline V gene encodes CDR1 GTSNPN and CDR2 SVGIG (reference sequence). The ends were cut back, 0 bases at V and 0 bases at J, with 9 bases in the middle. Written as DNA, the CDR3 is TGTGCCTGGAGTGTAGGGACAAATAGCAATCAGCCCCAGCATTTT. This translates into CAWSVGTNSNQPQHF.

This chain links TRBV5-1 with TRBJ2-5; unclear D gene. The germline V gene has CDR1 SGHRS and CDR2 YFSETQ. CDR3 length: 14 residues. Trimming took 4 bases from V and 3 from J, leaving 13 bases between them. This CDR3 is CASSRSNREETQYF. The CDR3 region has the DNA TGCGCCAGCAGCAGGTCGAACAGAGAAGAGACCCAGTACTTC.

J is TRBJ2-7 and V is TRBV6-1, with 12 bases lining up with TRBD2. The length of the CDR3 is 22 residues. The V gene end was trimmed by 2 bases and the J gene end by 5 bases; junction bases not matched to a gene: 25. Per the germline V gene, CDR1 is MNHNS and CDR2 is SASEGT. DNA of the CDR3: TGTGCCAGCAGTGAAAGAGACGGGACTAGCGGGTTGATACTCCACTGGGGCGACGAGCAGTACTTC. Translation gives CASSERDGTSGLILHWGDEQYF.

This chain joins TRBV6-1 and TRBJ2-3; 7 nucleotides line up with TRBD1. Germline V lookup: CDR1 MNHNS, CDR2 SASEGT. V was pared by 2 bases and J by 3 bases, with 5 bases of the junction left unmatched. This CDR3 spans 15 amino acids. The CDR3 reads CASSEHRGPTDTQYF. CDR3 sequence (DNA): TGTGCCAGCAGTGAACACAGGGGCCCTACAGATACGCAGTATTTT.

Relative to its sample, this clone is medium-sized. The J gene is TRBJ2-1, the V gene TRBV18; 10 bases align to TRBD2. Germline values: CDR1 KGHSH, CDR2 LQKENI. V lost 2 bases to trimming and J lost 2 bases; unmatched junction nucleotides: 6. The CDR3 is 17 residues long. This CDR3 is CASSPVAAGGPYNEQFF. CDR3 nucleotide sequence: TGTGCCAGCTCACCAGTGGCAGCGGGGGGGCCCTACAATGAGCAGTTCTTC.

This clone was found a few times. The V gene is TRBV27, the J gene TRBJ2-2, with D possibly matching TRBD1 (6 bases). V was shortened by 5 bases and J by 4 bases, with 8 bases between the two germline ends. The CDR3 extends over 13 amino acids. Germline V gives CDR1 MNHEY, CDR2 SMNVEV (reference sequence). The CDR3 coding sequence is TGTGCCAGCAGTCTCAGGGGCACCGGGGAGCTGTTTTTT. Translation: CASSLRGTGELFF.

This clone occurred once. The rearrangement joins TRBV19 to TRBJ1-5; 10 bases line up with TRBD1. The CDR3 contains 14 residues. Per the germline V gene, CDR1 is LNHDA and CDR2 is SQIVND (reference sequence). Unmatched junction bases numbered 4, after V lost 5 bases and J lost 6 bases. CDR3 sequence reads: CASSVRDRGQPQHF. In nucleotides, the CDR3 is TGTGCCAGTAGTGTCCGGGACAGGGGTCAGCCCCAGCATTTT.

The chain joins TRBV2 to TRBJ2-5, with D unresolved. This CDR3 has 10 residues. V lost 7 bases and J lost 5, with 5 bases in between. CDR1 and CDR2 (germline): SNHLY, FYNNEI. CDR3 coding DNA: TGTGCCAGCACCGGGGAGACCCAGTACTTC. Protein: CASTGETQYF.

The chain employs TRBV5-1 and TRBJ2-3; unclear D gene. The CDR3 loop spans 14 amino acids. CDR1 and CDR2 from the germline V gene are SGHRS and YFSETQ. V shed 2 bases and J shed 2 bases, with 9 bases lying between them. The CDR3 protein is CASSFSRPTDTQYF. The CDR3 DNA is TGCGCCAGCAGCTTCTCGCGGCCCACAGATACGCAGTATTTT.

J is TRBJ2-1 and V is TRBV4-3, with 7 bases fitting TRBD2. The V gene end was trimmed by 5 bases and the J gene end by 3 bases; junction bases not matched to a gene: 10. This CDR3 spans 16 amino acids. Germline V gene data show CDR1 as LGHNA and CDR2 as YSLEER. The CDR3 reads CASSIGLGNFYNEQFF. The CDR3 bases are TGCGCCAGCAGCATCGGACTAGGGAATTTCTACAATGAGCAGTTCTTC.

This chain uses TRBV18 with TRBJ2-5; D possibly corresponds to TRBD1 (6 bases). The CDR3 is 16 residues long. The V gene's germline CDR1 is KGHSH and CDR2 LQKENI. The V gene lost 1 base and the J gene lost 5 bases, with 17 bases spanning the gap. CDR3 nucleotide sequence: TGTGCCAGCTCACCACTGAACAGGGCCTCGGGGGAGACCCAGTACTTC. It yields the protein CASSPLNRASGETQYF.

The rearrangement joins TRBV6-6 to TRBJ2-5; TRBD2 agrees at 11 bases. Germline assignment: CDR1 MNHNY and CDR2 SVGAGI (reference sequence). V shed 5 bases, J shed 4 bases, and the junction held 6 bases outside the gene matches. CDR3 length: 15 residues. DNA for the CDR3: TGTGCCAGCAGTCATAGCGGGAGGGCCAGAGAGACCCAGTACTTC. Translated: CASSHSGRARETQYF.

The V and J genes are TRBV2 and TRBJ1-2; a possible D gene is TRBD1 (6 bases). Germline V gene sequence: CDR1 SNHLY, CDR2 FYNNEI. CDR3 length: 15 residues. V lost 6 bases and J 4 bases, leaving 18 bases between the germline ends. The CDR3 protein is CASRRTVIVGYGYTF. The CDR3 DNA is TGTGCCAGCAGAAGGACAGTTATAGTGGGCTATGGCTACACCTTC.